The entry below describes one T cell receptor beta chain. Antigen unknown. This entry comes from a study of OX40 agonist ivuxolimab in advanced cancers. General observations from the study: No antigen was identified for the clonally expanded peripheral T cells.

CDR3 length equals 17 residues. Germline CDR1 is SGHKS and CDR2 is YYEKEE (reference sequence). V shed 0 bases, J shed 0 bases, and the junction held 1 base outside the gene matches. TCRdb keeps only in-frame clones here, not all; method: immunoSEQ multiplex PCR. The sample lists about 41,000 clones, about 72% occurring once. Systemic immunosuppression or a history of autoimmune disease excluded patients. V usage is TRBV5-5 and J usage is TRBJ2-5, with 14 bases matching TRBD2. The sequenced sample was CD4+ or CD8+ T cells sorted from blood, obtained in a trial of the OX40 agonist ivuxolimab. The origin of this receptor is an adult with an advanced solid tumor such as melanoma, head and neck, liver or kidney cancer. CDR3 residues: CASSLEGLAGDQETQYF. The DNA of the CDR3 is TGTGCCAGCAGCTTGGAGGGACTAGCGGGGGACCAAGAGACCCAGTACTTC.